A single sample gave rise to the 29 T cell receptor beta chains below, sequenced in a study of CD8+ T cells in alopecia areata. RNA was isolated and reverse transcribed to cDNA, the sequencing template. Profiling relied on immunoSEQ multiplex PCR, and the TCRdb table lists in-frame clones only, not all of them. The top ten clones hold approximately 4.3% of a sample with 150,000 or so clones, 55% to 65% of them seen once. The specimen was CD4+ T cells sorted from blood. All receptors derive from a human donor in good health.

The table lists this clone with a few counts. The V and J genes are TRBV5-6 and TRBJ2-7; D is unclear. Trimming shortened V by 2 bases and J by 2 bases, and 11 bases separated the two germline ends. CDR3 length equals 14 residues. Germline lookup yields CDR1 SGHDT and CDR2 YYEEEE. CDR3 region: CASSFLTGTYEQYF. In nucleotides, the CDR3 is TGTGCCAGCAGCTTTTTAACGGGCACCTACGAGCAGTACTTC. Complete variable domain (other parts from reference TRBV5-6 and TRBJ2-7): DAGVTQSPTHLIKTRGQQVTLRCSPKSGHDTVSWYQQALGQGPQFIFQYYEEEERQRGNFPDRFSGHQFPNYSSELNVNALLLGDSALYLCASSFLTGTYEQYFGPGTRLTVT.

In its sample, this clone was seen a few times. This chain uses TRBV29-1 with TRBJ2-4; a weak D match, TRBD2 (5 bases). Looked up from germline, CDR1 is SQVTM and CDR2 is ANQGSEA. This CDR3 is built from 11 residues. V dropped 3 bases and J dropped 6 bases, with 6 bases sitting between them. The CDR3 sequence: CSVDSGNIQYF. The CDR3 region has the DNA TGCAGCGTTGACAGCGGAAACATTCAGTACTTC.

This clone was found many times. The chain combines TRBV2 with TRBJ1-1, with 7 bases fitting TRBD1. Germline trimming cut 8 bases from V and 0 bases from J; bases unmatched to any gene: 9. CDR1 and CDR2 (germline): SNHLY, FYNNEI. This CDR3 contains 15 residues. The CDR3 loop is CASETGAGLNTEAFF. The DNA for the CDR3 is TGTGCCAGCGAAACAGGGGCCGGGTTGAACACTGAAGCTTTCTTT.

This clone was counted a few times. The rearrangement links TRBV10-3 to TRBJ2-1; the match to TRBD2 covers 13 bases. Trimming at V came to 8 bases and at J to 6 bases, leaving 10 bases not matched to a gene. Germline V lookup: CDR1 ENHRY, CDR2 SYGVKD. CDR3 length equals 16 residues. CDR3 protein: CAIADSGLAGSNEQFF. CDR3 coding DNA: TGTGCCATCGCGGACTCGGGACTAGCGGGGTCCAATGAGCAGTTCTTC.

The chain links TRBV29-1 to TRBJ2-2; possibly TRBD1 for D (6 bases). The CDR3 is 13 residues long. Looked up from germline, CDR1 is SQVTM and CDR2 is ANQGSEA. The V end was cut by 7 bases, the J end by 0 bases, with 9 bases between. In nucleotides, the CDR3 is TGCAGCGCCGGACAGCCGAACACCGGGGAGCTGTTTTTT. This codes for CSAGQPNTGELFF.

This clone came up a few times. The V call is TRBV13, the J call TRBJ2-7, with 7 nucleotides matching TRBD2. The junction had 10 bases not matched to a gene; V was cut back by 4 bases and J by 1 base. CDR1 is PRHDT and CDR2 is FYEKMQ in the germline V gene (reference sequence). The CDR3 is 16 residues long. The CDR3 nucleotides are TGTGCCAGCAGCTCCCCAGCGGGGCAGAGATCCTACGAGCAGTACTTC. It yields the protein CASSSPAGQRSYEQYF.

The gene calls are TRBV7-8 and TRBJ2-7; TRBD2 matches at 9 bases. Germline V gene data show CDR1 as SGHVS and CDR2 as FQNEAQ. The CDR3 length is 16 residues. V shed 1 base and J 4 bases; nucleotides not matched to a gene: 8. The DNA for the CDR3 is TGTGCCAGCAGCTTAGATCGCGCTAGCGGGGTTTACGAGCAGTACTTC. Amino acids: CASSLDRASGVYEQYF.

DNA of the CDR3: TGCGCCAGCAGCCAAGATGAGGATATGGGGCGGGAGAGCTCCTACAATGAGCAGTTCTTC. Protein product: CASSQDEDMGRESSYNEQFF. The V and J genes are TRBV4-1 and TRBJ2-1; 7 bases align to TRBD2. Germline CDR1 MGHRA, CDR2 YSYEKL. This CDR3 spans 20 amino acids. With 0 bases clipped from V and 0 bases from J, the junction kept 14 bases outside the gene matches.

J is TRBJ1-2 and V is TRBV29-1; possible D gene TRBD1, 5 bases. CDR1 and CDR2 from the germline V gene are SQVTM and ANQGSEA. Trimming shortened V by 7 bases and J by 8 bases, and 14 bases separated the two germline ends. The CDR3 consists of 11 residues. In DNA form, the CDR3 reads TGCAGCGCCGGTCCACGGGGGGGCTACACCTTC. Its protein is CSAGPRGGYTF.

The CDR3 is CASSPESGRGTYEQYF. DNA for the CDR3: TGTGCCAGCTCACCGGAAAGCGGGAGGGGGACCTACGAGCAGTACTTC. This chain links TRBV18 with TRBJ2-7; 10 bases map to TRBD2. The CDR3 loop spans 16 amino acids. The trim removed 3 bases at V and 2 bases at J, leaving 7 bases unmatched. Per germline, CDR1 KGHSH and CDR2 LQKENI.

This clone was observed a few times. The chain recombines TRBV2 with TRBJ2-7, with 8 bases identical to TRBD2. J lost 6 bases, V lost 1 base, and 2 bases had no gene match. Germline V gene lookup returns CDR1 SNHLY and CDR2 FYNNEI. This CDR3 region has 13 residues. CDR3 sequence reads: CASSEGLATEQYF. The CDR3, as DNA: TGTGCCAGCAGTGAAGGACTAGCGACCGAGCAGTACTTC.

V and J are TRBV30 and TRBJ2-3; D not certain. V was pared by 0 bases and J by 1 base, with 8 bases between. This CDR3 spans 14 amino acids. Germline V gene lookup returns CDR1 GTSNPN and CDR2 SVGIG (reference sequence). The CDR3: CAWSVGPGTDTQYF. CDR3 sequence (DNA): TGTGCCTGGAGTGTTGGCCCTGGCACAGATACGCAGTATTTT. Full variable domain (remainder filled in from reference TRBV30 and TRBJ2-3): SQTIHQWPATLVQPVGSPLSLECTVEGTSNPNLYWYRQAAGRGLQLLFYSVGIGQISSEVPQNLSASRPQDRQFILSSKKLLLSDSGFYLCAWSVGPGTDTQYFGPGTRLTVL.

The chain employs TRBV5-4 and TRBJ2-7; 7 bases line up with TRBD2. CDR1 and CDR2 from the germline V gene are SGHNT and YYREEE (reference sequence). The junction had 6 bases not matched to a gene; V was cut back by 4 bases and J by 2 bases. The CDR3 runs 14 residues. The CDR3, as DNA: TGTGCCAGCAGCCCTGAGGCGGGAGCCTACGAGCAGTACTTC. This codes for CASSPEAGAYEQYF.

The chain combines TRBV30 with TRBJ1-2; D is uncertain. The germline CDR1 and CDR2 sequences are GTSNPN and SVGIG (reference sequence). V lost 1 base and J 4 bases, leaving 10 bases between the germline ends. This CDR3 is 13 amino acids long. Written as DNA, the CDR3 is TGTGCCTGGAGTGCGGGGAACCTCTATGGCTACACCTTC. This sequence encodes CAWSAGNLYGYTF.

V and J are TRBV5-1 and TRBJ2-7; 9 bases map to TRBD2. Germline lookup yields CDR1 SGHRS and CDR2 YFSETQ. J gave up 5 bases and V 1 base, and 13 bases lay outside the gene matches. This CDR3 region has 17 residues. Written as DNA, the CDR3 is TGCGCCAGCAGCTTGAGGACTGCGGGAGGGCCGGGGAACGAGCAGTACTTC. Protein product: CASSLRTAGGPGNEQYF.

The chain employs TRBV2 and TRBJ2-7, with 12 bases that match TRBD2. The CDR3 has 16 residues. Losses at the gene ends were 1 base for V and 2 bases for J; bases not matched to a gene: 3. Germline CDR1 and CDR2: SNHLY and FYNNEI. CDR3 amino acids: CASSEGRLAGAYEQYF. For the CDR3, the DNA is TGTGCCAGCAGTGAAGGTAGACTAGCGGGGGCCTACGAGCAGTACTTC. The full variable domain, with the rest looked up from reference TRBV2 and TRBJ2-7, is EPEVTQTPSHQVTQMGQEVILRCVPISNHLYFYWYRQILGQKVEFLVSFYNNEISEKSEIFDDQFSVERPDGSNFTLKIRSTKLEDSAMYFCASSEGRLAGAYEQYFGPGTRLTVT.

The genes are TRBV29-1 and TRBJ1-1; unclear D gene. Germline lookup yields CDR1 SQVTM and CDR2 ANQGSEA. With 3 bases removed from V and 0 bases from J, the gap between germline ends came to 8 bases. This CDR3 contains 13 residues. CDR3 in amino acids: CSVDGPVNTEAFF. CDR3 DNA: TGCAGCGTTGATGGGCCGGTGAACACTGAAGCTTTCTTT.

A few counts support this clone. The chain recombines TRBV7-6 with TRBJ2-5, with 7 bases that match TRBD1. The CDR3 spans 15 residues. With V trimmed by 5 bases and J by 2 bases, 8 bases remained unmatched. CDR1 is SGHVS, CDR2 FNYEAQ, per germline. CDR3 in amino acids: CASSQMDRRQETQYF. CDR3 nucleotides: TGTGCCAGCAGCCAAATGGACAGGCGACAAGAGACCCAGTACTTC.

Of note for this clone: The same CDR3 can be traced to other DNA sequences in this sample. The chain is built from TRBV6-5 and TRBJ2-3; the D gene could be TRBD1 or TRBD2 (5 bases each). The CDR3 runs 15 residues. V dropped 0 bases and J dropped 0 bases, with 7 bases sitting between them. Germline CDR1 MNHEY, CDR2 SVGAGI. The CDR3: CASSYSRGSTDTQYF. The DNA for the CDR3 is TGTGCCAGCAGTTACTCGAGGGGCAGCACAGATACGCAGTATTTT.

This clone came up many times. CDR3 in amino acids: CASSDGFRGLLEAFF. In DNA, the CDR3 is TGTGCCAGCAGTGATGGGTTCCGGGGCCTACTTGAAGCTTTCTTT. This chain uses TRBV6-4 with TRBJ1-1; possibly TRBD1 for D (5 bases). This CDR3 is built from 15 residues. Germline lookup yields CDR1 MRHNA and CDR2 SNTAGT. The V end was cut by 3 bases, the J end by 7 bases, with 18 bases between.

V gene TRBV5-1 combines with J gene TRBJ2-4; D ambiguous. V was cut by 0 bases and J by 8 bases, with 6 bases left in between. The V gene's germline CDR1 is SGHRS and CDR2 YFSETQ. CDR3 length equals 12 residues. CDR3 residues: CASSLDNHIQYF. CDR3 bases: TGCGCCAGCAGCTTGGACAATCACATTCAGTACTTC. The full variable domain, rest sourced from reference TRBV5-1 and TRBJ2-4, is KAGVTQTPRYLIKTRGQQVTLSCSPISGHRSVSWYQQTPGQGLQFLFEYFSETQRNKGNFPGRFSGRQFSNSRSEMNVSTLELGDSALYLCASSLDNHIQYFGAGTRLSVL.

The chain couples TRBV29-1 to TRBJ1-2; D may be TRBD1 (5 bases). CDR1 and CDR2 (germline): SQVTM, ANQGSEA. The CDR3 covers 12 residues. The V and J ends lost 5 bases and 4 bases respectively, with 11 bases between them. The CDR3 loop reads CSVQDNLYGYTF. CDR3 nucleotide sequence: TGCAGCGTTCAGGACAACCTCTATGGCTACACCTTC. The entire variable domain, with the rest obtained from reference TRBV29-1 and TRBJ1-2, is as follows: SAVISQKPSRDICQRGTSLTIQCQVDSQVTMMFWYRQQPGQSLTLIATANQGSEATYESGFVIDKFPISRPNLTFSTLTVSNMSPEDSSIYLCSVQDNLYGYTFGSGTRLTVV.

As DNA, the CDR3 is TGTGCCACGAGGCAGAGCGTCGTTCTTAATGGCTACACCTTC. As protein: CATRQSVVLNGYTF. V usage is TRBV10-3 and J usage is TRBJ1-2; D ambiguous. Trimming cost V 10 bases and J 6 bases, with 21 bases left between them. The length of the CDR3 is 14 residues. Germline lookup yields CDR1 ENHRY and CDR2 SYGVKD.

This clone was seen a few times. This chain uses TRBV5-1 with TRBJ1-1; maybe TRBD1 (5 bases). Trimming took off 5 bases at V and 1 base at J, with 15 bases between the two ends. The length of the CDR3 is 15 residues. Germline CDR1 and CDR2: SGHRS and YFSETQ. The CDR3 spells CASSRIRGGNTEAFF. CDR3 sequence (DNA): TGCGCCAGCAGTAGGATTCGCGGGGGGAACACTGAAGCTTTCTTT. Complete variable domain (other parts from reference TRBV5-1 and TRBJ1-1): KAGVTQTPRYLIKTRGQQVTLSCSPISGHRSVSWYQQTPGQGLQFLFEYFSETQRNKGNFPGRFSGRQFSNSRSEMNVSTLELGDSALYLCASSRIRGGNTEAFFGQGTRLTVV.

As DNA, the CDR3 is TGCGCCAGCAGCCCTGACAGATACCAAGAGACCCAGTACTTC. Its translation: CASSPDRYQETQYF. The V and J genes are TRBV5-1 and TRBJ2-5; weak D call: TRBD1 (5 bases). The V end lost 4 bases, the J end lost 0 bases, and 10 bases lay between the germline ends. This CDR3 spans 14 amino acids. Germline assignment: CDR1 SGHRS and CDR2 YFSETQ.

CDR3 protein: CASSYSEYNEQFF. In DNA, the CDR3 is TGTGCCAGCAGTTACTCTGAATACAATGAGCAGTTCTTC. V and J are TRBV6-5 and TRBJ2-1; D ambiguous. The germline V gene encodes CDR1 MNHEY and CDR2 SVGAGI. CDR3 size: 13 residues. The V gene lost 0 bases and the J gene lost 4 bases, with 4 bases spanning the gap.

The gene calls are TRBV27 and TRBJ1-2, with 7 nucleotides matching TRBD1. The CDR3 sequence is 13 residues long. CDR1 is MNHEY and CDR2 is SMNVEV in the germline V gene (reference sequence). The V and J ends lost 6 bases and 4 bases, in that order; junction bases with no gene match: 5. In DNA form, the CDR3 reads TGTGCCAGCAGACCGACAGGGACCTATGGCTACACCTTC. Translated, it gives CASRPTGTYGYTF.

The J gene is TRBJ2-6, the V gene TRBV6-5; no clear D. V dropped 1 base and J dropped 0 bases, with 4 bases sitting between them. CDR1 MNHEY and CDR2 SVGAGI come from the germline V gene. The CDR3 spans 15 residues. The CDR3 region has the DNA TGTGCCAGCAGTTACTTACCCTCTGGGGCCAACGTCCTGACTTTC. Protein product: CASSYLPSGANVLTF.

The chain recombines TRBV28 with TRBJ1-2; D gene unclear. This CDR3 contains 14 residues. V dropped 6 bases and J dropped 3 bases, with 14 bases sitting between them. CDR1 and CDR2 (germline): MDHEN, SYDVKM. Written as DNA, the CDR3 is TGTGCCAGCAGCCTCTTGCACGGGGACTATGGCTACACCTTC. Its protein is CASSLLHGDYGYTF.